Included here is one TCR beta chain sequence, with context. The antigen is unknown. This entry is derived from a study of regulatory T cells. Primers: 52 TRBV forward and 13 TRBJ reverse. The data were produced by immunoSEQ multiplex PCR, yet TCRdb's version contains in-frame clones alone and is incomplete. The table records about 15,000 clones, 75% to 85% of them present only once. The study's findings and limits: In CD3G-deficient patients, conventional CD4+ T cells were enriched for hydrophobic CDR3 residues at positions 6 and 7. Patient repertoires had restricted TRB V-J pairs and skewed V and J usage, most in Tregs.

CD4+ T cells were divided by sorting: CD25-high CD127-low Tregs, CD25-low CD127-high conventional cells. The CDR3 extends over 15 amino acids. Deletions cut 5 bases from V and 0 bases from J, with 14 bases between. Looked up from germline, CDR1 is MDHEN and CDR2 is SYDVKM. This clonotype was obtained from a person in their twenties or thirties with CD3G deficiency. The chain uses TRBV28 and TRBJ2-7, with D possibly being TRBD1 (6 bases). The sample taken for sequencing was conventional CD4+ T cells sorted from blood. The CDR3 DNA follows: TGTGCCAGCAGTCCGATGGGGGACAACTCCTACGAGCAGTACTTC. It translates to CASSPMGDNSYEQYF.